The source of this TCR beta chain is a study of glioma-infiltrating T cells. A word on this clonotype: The junction differs from germline at one of its ends, possibly a read error.

Amplification of TCR alpha and beta CDR3 regions from RNA used iRepertoire nested multiplex PCR. Via MiXCR, TCRdb re-called the multiplex PCR reads, giving one row per CDR3 protein. The data show approximately 110,000 distinct CDR3 sequences, around 23% seen once. This TCR was recovered from a human donor with low-grade glioma or glioblastoma, undergoing nonglioma brain surgery, or in good health (not recorded which). The material sequenced was glioma tissue, nonneoplastic brain tissue, or PBMCs (not recorded which).

DNA of the CDR3: TGCGCGAGCAGCCAAGACACGGACAGGGGGCGTAAAGATACGCAGTGTTTT. Translation gives CASSQDTDRGRKDTQCF. The chain recombines TRBV4-3 with TRBJ2-3; 11 bases match TRBD1. The CDR3 sequence is 17 residues long. Per the germline V gene, CDR1 is LGHNA and CDR2 is YSLEER.